This T cell receptor beta chain comes out of a study of shared clonotypes between healthy human individuals. A word on this clone: Its antigen is undetermined.

CD45RO-negative, CCR7-positively selected cells formed the naive CD8 fraction, excluding terminally differentiated effector memory CD45RA+ cells. Regarding the study as a whole: Blood alone was sampled, and tissue repertoires likely differ. For naive CD4 cells, 5% to 6.5% of clonotypes were shared across a handful of donors.

Trimming left V 3 bases short and J 0 bases short, with 12 bases between. Germline assignment: CDR1 SGHVS and CDR2 FNYEAQ. The CDR3 has 16 amino acids. The assay was immunoSEQ multiplex PCR, and TCRdb's table has in-frame clones only and misses some. The sample consists of about 650,000 clones, about 95% of them appearing once. The rearrangement links TRBV7-6 to TRBJ2-1; no clear D. The clonotype was recovered from a woman in her 30s in good health. Sequencing was carried out using naive CD8+ T cells sorted from blood. In nucleotides, the CDR3 is TGTGCCAGCAGCTTTCTTGAGCAGACCTCCTACAATGAGCAGTTCTTC. It yields the protein CASSFLEQTSYNEQFF.